The 21 T cell receptor beta chains listed next were all sequenced from one sample in a study of blood T cell repertoires in COVID-19. Method: immunoSEQ multiplex PCR; TCRdb's copy keeps in-frame clones and lacks some. The sample has about 44,000 clones, 87% seen once; the top ten hold over 20%. Material for sequencing was peripheral blood. The source of these receptors is a woman of 80 years or more in a cohort sampled during active or convalescent COVID-19.

The rearrangement links TRBV19 to TRBJ1-1; no clear D gene. Germline loops: CDR1 LNHDA, CDR2 SQIVND (reference sequence). CDR3 size: 15 residues. Trimming removed 7 bases at V and 2 bases at J, with 17 bases between. CDR3 DNA: TGTGCCAGTACCCCCGAGGTACGGCCAAACACTGAAGCTTTCTTT. This translates into CASTPEVRPNTEAFF.

This chain connects TRBV9 to TRBJ2-1; TRBD1 agrees at 9 bases. Germline CDR1 and CDR2: SGDLS and YYNGEE. The CDR3 is made up of 15 amino acids. Trimming removed 0 bases from V and 6 bases from J; junction bases left unmatched: 4. In DNA, the CDR3 is TGTGCCAGCAGCGTAGTTGGGACAGGGCTCAATGAGCAGTTCTTC. As protein: CASSVVGTGLNEQFF.

In its sample, this clone was seen once. The chain joins TRBV13 to TRBJ1-2, with 9 bases fitting TRBD1. Germline V gives CDR1 PRHDT, CDR2 FYEKMQ (reference sequence). This CDR3 is 19 amino acids long. The V segment lost 5 bases and the J segment 5 bases; nucleotides outside the gene matches: 21. The CDR3 nucleotides are TGTGCCAGCAGCCGATCACAGGGGGCTCTTTTAGTTTCGAGGTATGGCTACACCTTC. It translates to CASSRSQGALLVSRYGYTF.

The chain uses TRBV3-1 (or the pseudogene TRBV3-2) and TRBJ2-2; maybe TRBD1 (6 bases). Between the trimmed V and J ends, which lost 1 base and 5 bases, there was a span of 11 bases. The germline V gene encodes CDR1 LGHDT and CDR2 YNNKEL (reference sequence). CDR3 length: 15 residues. CDR3 bases: TGTGCCAGCAGCCAAGTAACGGGACAAACCGGGGAGCTGTTTTTT. The encoded protein is CASSQVTGQTGELFF.

The J gene is TRBJ1-2, the V gene TRBV7-8, with TRBD1 identical over 7 bases. Germline-derived CDR1 and CDR2 are SGHVS and FQNEAQ. V was pared by 4 bases and J by 7 bases, with 3 bases of the junction left unmatched. CDR3 length: 12 residues. The CDR3 protein is CASSSQGGGYTF. The CDR3 bases are TGTGCCAGCAGCTCTCAGGGGGGTGGCTACACCTTC.

V usage is TRBV2 and J usage is TRBJ2-2; D gene uncertain. V was cut by 11 bases and J by 5 bases, with 12 bases left in between. CDR3 length equals 12 residues. Germline V gene lookup returns CDR1 SNHLY and CDR2 FYNNEI. CDR3 sequence (DNA): TGTGCCCGCACTGAATCTACCGGGGAGCTGTTTTTT. Translation: CARTESTGELFF.

CDR3 sequence: CASSFSGAGGEKLFF. The CDR3, as DNA: TGTGCCAGCAGCTTTTCAGGGGCAGGTGGTGAAAAACTGTTTTTT. The V call is TRBV7-8, the J call TRBJ1-4, with D possibly matching TRBD1 (6 bases). Trimming removed 3 bases from V and 7 bases from J, with 15 bases in between. Per the germline V gene, CDR1 is SGHVS and CDR2 is FQNEAQ. The CDR3 contains 15 residues. Full variable domain (rest looked up from reference TRBV7-8 and TRBJ1-4): GAGVSQSPRYKVAKRGQDVALRCDPISGHVSLFWYQQALGQGPEFLTYFQNEAQLDKSGLPSDRFFAERPEGSVSTLKIQRTQQEDSAVYLCASSFSGAGGEKLFFGSGTQLSVL.

The J gene is TRBJ2-2, the V gene TRBV27, with a weak D call TRBD1 (5 bases). Deletions cut 4 bases from V and 0 bases from J, with 9 bases between. There are 15 residues in the CDR3. From germline, CDR1 is MNHEY and CDR2 SMNVEV (reference sequence). The DNA for the CDR3 is TGTGCCAGCAGTTCAGGGATCCCGAACACCGGGGAGCTGTTTTTT. Protein: CASSSGIPNTGELFF.

The chain employs TRBV6-6 and TRBJ1-3; a possible D gene is TRBD1 (6 bases). Germline CDR1 and CDR2: MNHNY and SVGAGI (reference sequence). The germline V and J ends were trimmed by 5 bases and 7 bases, with 15 bases remaining between them. The CDR3 loop spans 14 amino acids. The CDR3 nucleotides read TGTGCCAGCAGTACTACAGGGATATCTAACACCATATATTTT. Protein product: CASSTTGISNTIYF.

The chain recombines TRBV27 with TRBJ2-7; 14 nucleotides line up with TRBD2. The V gene end was trimmed by 4 bases and the J gene end by 2 bases; junction bases not matched to a gene: 7. This CDR3 contains 17 residues. Looked up from germline, CDR1 is MNHEY and CDR2 is SMNVEV (reference sequence). CDR3 nucleotide sequence: TGTGCCAGCAGTTCCGACCAGGGACTAGCGGGGGCCTACGAGCAGTACTTC. This translates into CASSSDQGLAGAYEQYF.

The rearrangement uses TRBV18 and TRBJ1-3; maybe TRBD1 (6 bases). The germline CDR1 and CDR2 sequences are KGHSH and LQKENI. This CDR3 has 16 residues. V lost 3 bases to trimming and J lost 0 bases, with 12 bases between them. The CDR3 spells CASSPTGPRSGNTIYF. In DNA form, the CDR3 reads TGTGCCAGCTCACCGACAGGTCCCCGCTCTGGAAACACCATATATTTT. Full variable domain (missing parts from reference TRBV18 and TRBJ1-3): NAGVMQNPRHLVRRRGQEARLRCSPMKGHSHVYWYRQLPEEGLKFMVYLQKENIIDESGMPKERFSAEFPKEGPSILRIQQVVRGDSAAYFCASSPTGPRSGNTIYFGEGSWLTVV.

This clone was counted once. The chain links TRBV29-1 to TRBJ1-1; unclear D gene. Trimming stripped 1 base from V and 4 bases from J, with 10 bases between. Germline V lookup: CDR1 SQVTM, CDR2 ANQGSEA. The CDR3 contains 13 residues. CDR3 region: CSVEVQKSTEAFF. The CDR3 bases are TGCAGCGTTGAAGTACAGAAGAGCACTGAAGCTTTCTTT.

The chain is built from TRBV30 and TRBJ2-7; 7 positions agree with TRBD2. Germline CDR1 and CDR2: GTSNPN and SVGIG (reference sequence). After removal of 0 bases from V and 3 bases from J, the junction contained 5 bases not matched to a gene. The CDR3 runs to 14 residues. This chain's CDR3 is CAWSVESGGYEQYF. CDR3 sequence (DNA): TGTGCCTGGAGTGTAGAGTCGGGGGGCTACGAGCAGTACTTC.

J is TRBJ1-2 and V is TRBV14, with 9 bases fitting TRBD1. Trimming cost V 3 bases and J 4 bases; bases outside gene matches: 3. Germline CDR1 reads SGHDN; CDR2 reads FVKESK. This CDR3 contains 14 residues. In DNA form, the CDR3 reads TGTGCCAGCAGCCACTCGGGACAGGGCTATGGCTACACCTTC. This encodes CASSHSGQGYGYTF.

The J gene is TRBJ1-1, the V gene TRBV13; 7 bases line up with TRBD1. The junction had 9 bases not matched to a gene; V was cut back by 2 bases and J by 0 bases. This CDR3 has 17 residues. Germline V gene data show CDR1 as PRHDT and CDR2 as FYEKMQ (reference sequence). The CDR3 loop is CASSLQEITGVNTEAFF. The CDR3 coding sequence is TGTGCCAGCAGCTTACAGGAAATAACAGGGGTGAACACTGAAGCTTTCTTT.

In this sample, this clone turned up once. This chain uses TRBV7-9 with TRBJ2-7; D remains unclear. CDR1 is SEHNR, CDR2 FQNEAQ, per germline (reference sequence). V was pared by 5 bases and J by 3 bases, with 5 bases between. The CDR3 is made up of 11 amino acids. The CDR3 DNA is TGTGCCAGCAGCCCGTACTACGAGCAGTACTTC. Its translation is CASSPYYEQYF.

This rearrangement joins TRBV5-4 to TRBJ2-5; possible D gene TRBD1, 5 bases. Per germline, CDR1 SGHNT and CDR2 YYREEE (reference sequence). This CDR3 has 14 amino acids. V shed 3 bases and J shed 0 bases, with 9 bases lying between them. Here the CDR3 DNA reads TGTGCCAGCAGCTCCGACAGTAACCAAGAGACCCAGTACTTC. It is translated as CASSSDSNQETQYF.

The rearrangement uses TRBV9 and TRBJ2-3; 8 nucleotides line up with TRBD2. V was pared by 7 bases and J by 2 bases, with 0 bases of the junction left unmatched. CDR3 size: 12 residues. Germline assignment: CDR1 SGDLS and CDR2 YYNGEE. The CDR3 DNA reads as TGTGCCAGCGGACTAGCCACAGATACGCAGTATTTT. Its protein is CASGLATDTQYF.

The CDR3 region has the DNA TGTGCCAGCATTGGGGGGGTCCCCTACGAGCAGTACTTC. This translates into CASIGGVPYEQYF. The V gene is TRBV27, the J gene TRBJ2-7; 7 positions agree with TRBD2. V was clipped by 7 bases and J by 2 bases; unmatched bases: 5. The CDR3 is made up of 13 amino acids. CDR1 and CDR2 from the germline V gene are MNHEY and SMNVEV (reference sequence).

This sequence joins TRBV5-4 and TRBJ2-2, with TRBD2 identical over 10 bases. The CDR3 has 16 residues. The germline CDR1 and CDR2 sequences are SGHNT and YYREEE (reference sequence). With V trimmed by 5 bases and J by 2 bases, 6 bases remained unmatched. In DNA form, the CDR3 reads TGTGCCAGCAGAGCTAGCGGGAGTTTCAACACCGGGGAGCTGTTTTTT. This codes for CASRASGSFNTGELFF.

The V and J genes are TRBV6-5 and TRBJ2-5; the match to TRBD1 covers 10 bases. The CDR3 extends over 15 amino acids. Germline values: CDR1 MNHEY, CDR2 SVGAGI. Unmatched junction bases numbered 8, after V lost 6 bases and J lost 4 bases. The CDR3 DNA reads as TGTGCCAGCAGATCGCCCGGGACAGGGGCAGAGACCCAGTACTTC. Its translation: CASRSPGTGAETQYF.